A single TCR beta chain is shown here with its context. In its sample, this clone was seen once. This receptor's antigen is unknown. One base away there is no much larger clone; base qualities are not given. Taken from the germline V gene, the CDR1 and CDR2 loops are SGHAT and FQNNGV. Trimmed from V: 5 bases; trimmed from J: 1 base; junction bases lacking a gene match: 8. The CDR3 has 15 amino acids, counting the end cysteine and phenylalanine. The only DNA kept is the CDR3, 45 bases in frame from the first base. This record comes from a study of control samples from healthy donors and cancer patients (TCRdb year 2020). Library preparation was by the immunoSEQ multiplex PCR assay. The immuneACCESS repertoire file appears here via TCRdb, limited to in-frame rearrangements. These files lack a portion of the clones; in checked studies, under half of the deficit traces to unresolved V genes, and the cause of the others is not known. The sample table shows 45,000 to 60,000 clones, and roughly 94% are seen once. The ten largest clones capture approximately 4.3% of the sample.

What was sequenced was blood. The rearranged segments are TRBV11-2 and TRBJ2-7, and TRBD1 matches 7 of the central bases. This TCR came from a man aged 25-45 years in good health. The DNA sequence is TGTGCCAGCAGCCTTAGTCCACAGGGGTCCTACGAGCAGTACTTC. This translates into CASSLSPQGSYEQYF.